A selection of T cell receptor beta chains follows, all from one sample in a study of regulatory T cells in long-lasting Graves disease. Each CDR3 protein is one row after TCRdb ran MiXCR on the reads. Among 950 to 1,500 distinct CDR3 sequences listed, roughly 50% were seen once. The sample was peripheral blood mononuclear cells (PBMCs), taken with antithyroid drug treatment, in newly diagnosed or persistent Graves disease (not recorded which). These receptor sequences come from a female donor with Graves disease. Both conserved end residues are part of each CDR3. The order of the fields is V gene, clone size, D gene, J gene, CDR3 length, CDR3 DNA, CDR3 protein. A D gene is named only where the DNA matches it firmly. Rows give clone size only sometimes, using once, few, many, or a class for an expanded clone.

TRBV11-2,-,TRBD2,TRBJ2-7,14,TGTGCCAGCAGCCTTAGCGGGAAGACCTACGAGCAGTACTTC,CASSLSGKTYEQYF
TRBV19,-,-,TRBJ2-1,14,TGTGCCATTCATCAATCCGGGACGCCGGATGAGCAGTTCTTC,CAIHQSGTPDEQFF
TRBV5-4,-,TRBD2,TRBJ2-3,18,TGTGCCAGCAGCTTATCCTGGGGCGGGAGGGCTCCCACAGATACGCAGTATTTT,CASSLSWGGRAPTDTQYF
TRBV19,-,-,TRBJ2-7,11,TGTGCCAGTAGTATAGGAGGGGTGCAGTACTTC,CASSIGGVQYF
TRBV24-1,-,-,TRBJ2-3,14,TGTGCCACCGGTCCCGCGGGATCGGCAGATACGCAGTATTTT,CATGPAGSADTQYF
TRBV28,-,-,TRBJ2-3,15,TGTGCCAGCAGCACTAAGGACAGATCGAGCGATACGCAGTATTTT,CASSTKDRSSDTQYF
TRBV11-2,once,-,TRBJ1-1,13,TGTGCCAGCAGCCTGGACGGCCGCACTGAAGCTTTCTTT,CASSLDGRTEAFF
TRBV6-1,few,TRBD2,TRBJ2-3,16,TGTGCCAGCAGTGAAGTGGCTAGCGGGAGGTTGAATACGCAGTATTTT,CASSEVASGRLNTQYF
TRBV12-3/TRBV12-4,-,-,TRBJ2-1,13,TGTGCCAGCAGTTTAGGACAGAACAATGAGCAGTTCTTC,CASSLGQNNEQFF
TRBV19,-,-,TRBJ1-1,17,TGTGCCAGTAGTATAGTTTGGGCAGGCGGTATGAACACTGAAGCTTTCTTT,CASSIVWAGGMNTEAFF
TRBV5-1,-,-,TRBJ2-3,12,TGCGCCAGCAGCTTGGCTCGGGATACGCAGTATTTT,CASSLARDTQYF
TRBV20-1,few,TRBD2,TRBJ2-1,12,TGCAGTGTTCCGGGAGGAACCAATGAGCAGTTCTTC,CSVPGGTNEQFF
TRBV30,few,-,TRBJ1-2,12,TGTGCCTGGAGTTCGGTGAACTATGGCTACACCTTC,CAWSSVNYGYTF
TRBV5-1,-,-,TRBJ2-7,14,TGCGCCAGCAGCTTACGGGACCAAACCTACGAGCAGTACTTC,CASSLRDQTYEQYF
TRBV12-3/TRBV12-4,-,-,TRBJ2-1,13,TGTGCCAGCAGTTTAGGGGGCCCCAATGAGCAGTTCTTC,CASSLGGPNEQFF
TRBV4-1,-,-,TRBJ2-5,16,TGCGCCAGCAGCCAAGATGGGGCAGGGCGAGAAGAGACCCAGTACTTC,CASSQDGAGREETQYF
TRBV25-1,-,-,TRBJ2-7,11,TGTGCCAGCAGCAACACACTCGAGCAGTACTTC,CASSNTLEQYF
TRBV9,few,-,TRBJ2-1,15,TGTGCCAGCAGCGTAGCGGGGGAATCGGTCAATGAGCAGTTCTTC,CASSVAGESVNEQFF
TRBV6-1,-,-,TRBJ1-6,14,TGTGCCAGCAGTGCGACCGGGGCCGGTTCACCCCTCCACTTT,CASSATGAGSPLHF
TRBV10-3,-,TRBD1,TRBJ1-1,13,TGTGCCATCAGGACAGGGGTGAACACTGAAGCTTTCTTT,CAIRTGVNTEAFF
TRBV7-2,-,TRBD2,TRBJ2-1,16,TGTGCCAGCAGCTTAGCGCTAGGGACTAGCGGGAGGGGGCAGTTCTTC,CASSLALGTSGRGQFF
TRBV6-1,-,TRBD1,TRBJ1-4,14,TGTGCCAGCAGGGAAGGGGGCGCAGGTGAAAAACTGTTTTTT,CASREGGAGEKLFF
TRBV15,-,TRBD1,TRBJ2-1,18,TGTGCCACCAGCAGAGATCCCGTACGGGACAGAGTTTACAATGAGCAGTTCTTC,CATSRDPVRDRVYNEQFF
TRBV7-9,-,-,TRBJ1-1,12,TGTGCCAGCAGCTTGCAGGGAATGGAAGCTTTCTTT,CASSLQGMEAFF
TRBV20-1,-,TRBD2,TRBJ2-3,16,TGCAGTGCTAGATCCTCGGGGCTAGCGGGAGCGGGTACGCAGTATTTT,CSARSSGLAGAGTQYF
TRBV7-2,-,-,TRBJ1-6,14,TGTGCCAGCAGCTTAAACCCGCCGAGGTCACCCCTCCACTTT,CASSLNPPRSPLHF
TRBV10-3,few,TRBD2,TRBJ2-7,14,TGTGCCATCAGCGGGGGGCGGGGGGCCTACGAGCAGTACTTC,CAISGGRGAYEQYF
TRBV29-1,-,-,TRBJ2-3,14,TGCAGCGTTGAAGATCAGGGCGCCACAGATACGCAGTATTTT,CSVEDQGATDTQYF
TRBV11-2,once,-,TRBJ2-1,15,TGTGCCAGCAGCTTATCTAGCAGCTCCTACAATGAGCAGTTCTTC,CASSLSSSSYNEQFF
TRBV5-4,-,TRBD1,TRBJ2-5,18,TGTGCCAGCAGAAGGTTGGGACAGGCCGAAATAGATCAAGAGACCCAGTACTTC,CASRRLGQAEIDQETQYF
TRBV13,-,TRBD2,TRBJ2-5,15,TGTGCCAGCAGCCCGCGACTAGCGGGGGGGGAGACCCAGTACTTC,CASSPRLAGGETQYF
TRBV12-3/TRBV12-4,once,-,TRBJ2-2,13,TGTGCCAGCAGTACCAGAAACACCGGGGAGCTGTTTTTT,CASSTRNTGELFF
TRBV20-1,few,-,TRBJ2-3,15,TGCAGTGCACCGGACCTTTTAGAGAGCACAGATACGCAGTATTTT,CSAPDLLESTDTQYF
TRBV28,few,-,TRBJ2-1,11,TGTGCCAGCAGTTTAGCTAATGAGCAGTTCTTC,CASSLANEQFF
TRBV10-3,few,-,TRBJ2-3,15,TGTGCCATCAGTGAGCCTGGTGCAGGCACAGATACGCAGTATTTT,CAISEPGAGTDTQYF
TRBV19,few,-,TRBJ1-2,13,TGTGCCAGTAGTATACGGCAGAATGAAGGCTACACCTTC,CASSIRQNEGYTF
TRBV11-2,-,TRBD2,TRBJ2-1,15,TGTGCCAGCAGCTTATTAACTAGCGCGATGGATGAGCAGTTCTTC,CASSLLTSAMDEQFF
TRBV6-2/TRBV6-3,-,TRBD1,TRBJ1-6,14,TGTGCCAGCAGTTACGGGACAGGGGCTTCACCCCTCCACTTT,CASSYGTGASPLHF